This entry lists 30 T cell receptor beta chains sequenced from one sample in a study of long-term antiretroviral therapy in people with HIV (dated by TCRdb to 2021 to 2024). The immunoSEQ hsTCRB v3.0 assay was used at survey level resolution to sequence the TRB variable region. TCRdb took this table from immuneACCESS and kept in-frame rearrangements with V and J called. Such tables lack part of the clones; where checked against another copy, unresolved V genes explain under half of the gap, and the rest is unexplained. Recorded for this sample are about 23,000 clones; over 70% of them occurred a single time. In total, the top ten clones hold approximately 16% of the sample. Sequenced here: unsorted PBMCs, sampled around 4.2 years after starting antiretroviral therapy. The receptors were gathered from a man aged 25 to 45 with HIV.

The chain combines TRBV27 with TRBJ1-1; D unresolved. Per germline, CDR1 MNHEY and CDR2 SMNVEV (reference sequence). The CDR3 runs 13 residues. V lost 5 bases and J lost 6, with 13 bases in between. The CDR3 bases are TGTGCCAGCAGTCCTGTTAGACTGGCTGAAGCTTTCTTT. Protein product: CASSPVRLAEAFF.

V and J are TRBV6-5 and TRBJ2-5; D not resolved. CDR3 size: 13 residues. Between the trimmed V and J ends, which lost 5 bases and 4 bases, there was a span of 11 bases. CDR1 is MNHEY and CDR2 is SVGAGI in the germline V gene. The CDR3 bases are TGTGCCAGCAGTAGTAGAAGTAGAGAGACCCAGTACTTC. Its protein product is CASSSRSRETQYF.

The CDR3, as DNA: TGCGCCAGCTCCCTGGGACTAGCGGGATCGAACACCGGGGAGCTGTTTTTT. Its protein is CASSLGLAGSNTGELFF. The V and J genes are TRBV4-3 and TRBJ2-2, with 13 bases aligning to TRBD2. The CDR3 consists of 17 residues. The trim removed 8 bases at V and 0 bases at J, leaving 6 bases unmatched. The germline V gene has CDR1 LGHNA and CDR2 YSLEER.

The V gene is TRBV6-5, the J gene TRBJ2-1, with 8 positions matching TRBD2. The trim removed 8 bases at V and 14 bases at J, leaving 17 bases unmatched. The germline gives CDR1 MNHEY, CDR2 SVGAGI. The CDR3 has 14 residues. The CDR3 bases are TGTGCCAGCGAAGGAGTTGGAGCGGGGGAGAAGGAGTTCTTC. Protein sequence: CASEGVGAGEKEFF.

This clone was counted a few times. The chain recombines TRBV4-1 with TRBJ1-1; the D is unclear. Germline V lookup: CDR1 MGHRA, CDR2 YSYEKL. With 0 bases removed from V and 1 base from J, the gap between germline ends came to 9 bases. The CDR3 has 15 amino acids. CDR3 amino acids: CASSQEGAQNTEAFF. In nucleotides, the CDR3 is TGCGCCAGCAGCCAAGAAGGAGCGCAGAACACTGAAGCTTTCTTT.

This clone has only one observation. The rearrangement joins TRBV7-3 to TRBJ1-4; weak D call: TRBD1 (6 bases). Trimming took off 4 bases at V and 7 bases at J, with 10 bases between the two ends. The CDR3 extends over 13 amino acids. From germline, CDR1 is SGHTA and CDR2 FQGTGA. CDR3 protein: CASSSTGPEKLFF. The CDR3 DNA reads as TGTGCCAGCAGCTCGACAGGTCCTGAAAAACTGTTTTTT.

This chain connects TRBV5-1 to TRBJ2-5; D unclear. Per germline, CDR1 SGHRS and CDR2 YFSETQ. The CDR3 has 14 amino acids. V was shortened by 5 bases and J by 4 bases, with 15 bases between the two germline ends. The CDR3 region is CASRDLDGRETQYF. CDR3 DNA sequence: TGCGCCAGCAGGGATCTTGACGGGCGAGAGACCCAGTACTTC.

For the CDR3, the DNA is TGTGCCAGCAGCTCCCGAGTAGCGGGAGTTACGCAGTATTTT. The encoded protein is CASSSRVAGVTQYF. The genes are TRBV9 and TRBJ2-3, with 9 bases that match TRBD2. CDR3 length: 14 residues. Germline V gene data show CDR1 as SGDLS and CDR2 as YYNGEE. Losses at the gene ends were 4 bases for V and 8 bases for J; bases not matched to a gene: 8.

Comment on this clone: The CDR3 ends on some other residue instead of the conserved phenylalanine or tryptophan, so this is likely a read error. The limits of the CDR3 on the DNA are not certain, so only TCRdb's listed CDR3 is given. The gene calls are TRBV14 and TRBJ2-3; the table assigns TRBD1, which was not confirmed against the DNA. Germline V CDR1 and CDR2: SGHDN, FVKESK. The CDR3 comprises 11 residues, both ends counted. The CDR3 reads CASSQVIRARG.

V usage is TRBV18 and J usage is TRBJ1-3, with D uncertain. V was clipped by 2 bases and J by 0 bases, with 11 bases between them. Germline CDR1 reads KGHSH; CDR2 reads LQKENI. The CDR3 covers 16 residues. This CDR3 reads CASSPDDAVSGNTIYF. CDR3 sequence (DNA): TGTGCCAGCTCACCAGACGACGCCGTCTCTGGAAACACCATATATTTT.

This clone has just a few counts. The chain recombines TRBV4-1 with TRBJ2-2; possible D gene TRBD2, 6 bases. From germline, CDR1 is MGHRA and CDR2 YSYEKL. The CDR3 contains 15 residues. Trimming pared 6 bases from V and 3 bases from J, leaving 14 bases between. The CDR3 here is CASRLRRGDTGELFF. CDR3 in DNA: TGCGCCAGCAGATTAAGGAGGGGCGACACCGGGGAGCTGTTTTTT.

This rearrangement joins TRBV2 to TRBJ2-2; D is ambiguous. CDR1 SNHLY and CDR2 FYNNEI come from the germline V gene. Trimming cost V 5 bases and J 0 bases, with 10 bases left between them. CDR3 length: 15 amino acids. DNA for the CDR3: TGTGCCAGCAGTCTCGGACGGACGAACACCGGGGAGCTGTTTTTT. It encodes CASSLGRTNTGELFF.

This chain links TRBV19 with TRBJ2-3; TRBD1 matches 7 bases. The CDR3 consists of 13 residues. V shed 10 bases, J shed 0 bases, and the junction held 4 bases outside the gene matches. Per the germline V gene, CDR1 is LNHDA and CDR2 is SQIVND (reference sequence). CDR3 sequence reads: CATNRGSTDTQYF. DNA for the CDR3: TGTGCCACAAACAGGGGCAGCACAGATACGCAGTATTTT.

V is TRBV6-6 and J is TRBJ1-4, with 9 bases that match TRBD1. The V gene end was trimmed by 2 bases and the J gene end by 8 bases; junction bases not matched to a gene: 6. The CDR3 covers 15 residues. Per germline, CDR1 MNHNY and CDR2 SVGAGI (reference sequence). The CDR3 coding sequence is TGTGCCAGCAGTTACGGGGGACAGGGCCTAGAAAAACTGTTTTTT. This codes for CASSYGGQGLEKLFF.

In its sample, this clone was seen once. This sample also contains other DNA sequences that code for the same CDR3. The chain is built from TRBV30 and TRBJ2-7; either TRBD1 or TRBD2 may fit D (5 bases each). The V gene lost 2 bases and the J gene lost 0 bases, with 14 bases spanning the gap. From germline, CDR1 is GTSNPN and CDR2 SVGIG (reference sequence). The CDR3 is 15 residues long. CDR3 sequence: CAWSPTGDVSYEQYF. The CDR3 nucleotides are TGTGCCTGGAGTCCCACCGGGGACGTCTCCTACGAGCAGTACTTC.

The genes are TRBV7-9 and TRBJ2-6; D perhaps matches TRBD1 (5 bases). The CDR3 sequence is 17 residues long. Trimming stripped 2 bases from V and 0 bases from J, with 11 bases between. Germline V gene data show CDR1 as SEHNR and CDR2 as FQNEAQ (reference sequence). CDR3 sequence: CASSLPFDSSGANVLTF. The CDR3 DNA is TGTGCCAGCAGCTTACCCTTCGACAGCTCTGGGGCCAACGTCCTGACTTTC.

The rearrangement links TRBV7-3 to TRBJ2-2, with TRBD2 identical over 7 bases. The CDR3 loop spans 15 amino acids. Germline V gene data show CDR1 as SGHTA and CDR2 as FQGTGA. J gave up 4 bases and V 4 bases, and 6 bases lay outside the gene matches. In nucleotides, the CDR3 is TGTGCCAGCAGCTCCCTTGGCGGGGGCACCGGGGAGCTGTTTTTT. Translation gives CASSSLGGGTGELFF.

This sequence joins TRBV5-4 and TRBJ2-3; D perhaps matches TRBD1 (8 bases). Germline-derived CDR1 and CDR2 are SGHNT and YYREEE (reference sequence). Trimming took 5 bases from V and 3 from J, leaving 10 bases between them. The CDR3 runs 13 residues. This CDR3 reads CASRQGGTDTQYF. CDR3 bases: TGTGCCAGCAGACAGGGGGGGACAGATACGCAGTATTTT.

The J gene is TRBJ2-7, the V gene TRBV4-1, with D maybe TRBD2 (7 bases). Germline V gene data show CDR1 as MGHRA and CDR2 as YSYEKL. The CDR3 sequence is 18 residues long. The ends were cut back, 0 bases at V and 7 bases at J, with 25 bases in the middle. This chain's CDR3 is CASSQEMGRGIPLWEQYF. The CDR3 region has the DNA TGCGCCAGCAGCCAAGAGATGGGGAGGGGGATCCCACTGTGGGAGCAGTACTTC.

V and J are TRBV7-6 and TRBJ2-7, with 7 bases that match TRBD2. Per the germline V gene, CDR1 is SGHVS and CDR2 is FNYEAQ. The CDR3 sequence is 16 residues long. V lost 5 bases and J lost 3; bases outside the gene matches: 13. In nucleotides, the CDR3 is TGTGCCAGCAGCCTGGCTTCGGGGGGTGAACGCTACGAGCAGTACTTC. Its translation is CASSLASGGERYEQYF.

This rearrangement joins TRBV11-1 to TRBJ2-3; D possibly matches TRBD1 or TRBD2 (6 bases each). CDR1 SGHAT and CDR2 FQDESV come from the germline V gene (reference sequence). Deletions cut 3 bases from V and 2 bases from J, with 21 bases between. CDR3 size: 18 residues. The CDR3 DNA reads TGTGCCAGCAGCTTCGCACCGGGGACTGGGACATTCACAGATACGCAGTATTTT. The encoded protein is CASSFAPGTGTFTDTQYF.

This clone was counted a single time. The genes are TRBV7-9 and TRBJ2-7, with D possibly being TRBD2 (6 bases). Germline CDR1 and CDR2: SEHNR and FQNEAQ (reference sequence). The length of the CDR3 is 14 residues. V was cut by 8 bases and J by 2 bases, with 16 bases left in between. The CDR3, as DNA: TGTGCCAGCGGACGCGGGGTGGGCGCCTACGAGCAGTACTTC. Protein product: CASGRGVGAYEQYF.

This clone was detected a few times. J is TRBJ2-7 and V is TRBV10-1; the D is unclear. This CDR3 spans 14 amino acids. Trimming left V 2 bases short and J 3 bases short, with 11 bases between. Germline CDR1 WNHNN, CDR2 SYGVQD (reference sequence). Here the CDR3 reads CASSEEKVFYEQYF. In nucleotides, the CDR3 is TGCGCCAGCAGTGAGGAGAAGGTTTTCTACGAGCAGTACTTC.

The chain is built from TRBV4-1 and TRBJ2-1; 12 nucleotides line up with TRBD2. The J segment lost 2 bases and the V segment lost 2 bases, leaving 1 base of the junction unmatched. This CDR3 has 16 amino acids. Germline V gives CDR1 MGHRA, CDR2 YSYEKL. The CDR3 nucleotides read TGCGCCAGCAGCCAACTAGCGGGAGGGCCCTACAATGAGCAGTTCTTC. Translated, it gives CASSQLAGGPYNEQFF.

The chain joins TRBV4-3 to TRBJ2-7; D remains ambiguous. The germline CDR1 and CDR2 sequences are LGHNA and YSLEER. This CDR3 comprises 15 residues. V was clipped by 0 bases and J by 1 base, with 10 bases between them. In DNA form, the CDR3 reads TGCGCCAGCAGCCAAGAGGTCAGAAGTTCCTACGAGCAGTACTTC. Its translation: CASSQEVRSSYEQYF.

In this sample, this clone turned up a few times. This chain joins TRBV6-5 and TRBJ2-2; TRBD1 is a possible D gene (6 bases). Germline V gene lookup returns CDR1 MNHEY and CDR2 SVGAGI. With 4 bases removed from V and 4 bases from J, the gap between germline ends came to 16 bases. The CDR3 consists of 16 residues. The CDR3 bases are TGTGCCAGCAGTTCAGACCCGACAGGAGTCACCGGGGAGCTGTTTTTT. Encoded protein: CASSSDPTGVTGELFF.

The V call is TRBV18, the J call TRBJ2-1; D may be TRBD2 (5 bases). Deletions cut 5 bases from V and 9 bases from J, with 20 bases between. This CDR3 contains 15 residues. Germline V gives CDR1 KGHSH, CDR2 LQKENI. CDR3 protein: CASSVGSAGNPEQFF. CDR3 sequence (DNA): TGTGCCAGCTCAGTAGGGAGTGCAGGTAATCCTGAGCAGTTCTTC.

The rearrangement links TRBV2 to TRBJ2-5; the D is unclear. The end of the DNA fits TRBJ2-7 better, so the J call may be wrong. In germline, CDR1 is SNHLY, CDR2 FYNNEI. This CDR3 is 13 amino acids long. The CDR3 reads CASSVGGPYEQYF. For the CDR3, the DNA is TGTGCCAGCAGTGTGGGCGGCCCCTACGAGCAGTACTTC.

The chain joins TRBV4-1 to TRBJ1-2, with TRBD1 matching 9 bases. V lost 3 bases, J lost 0 bases, and 8 bases stayed unmatched. The CDR3 is made up of 17 amino acids. Germline-derived CDR1 and CDR2 are MGHRA and YSYEKL. Written as DNA, the CDR3 is TGCGCCAGCAGCCACTCTTCCCGGACAGGGGCTAACTATGGCTACACCTTC. Protein: CASSHSSRTGANYGYTF.

The chain carries TRBV6-5 and TRBJ2-1; weak D call: TRBD1 (5 bases). This CDR3 has 14 residues. Trimming took 8 bases from V and 2 from J, leaving 13 bases between them. Germline V lookup: CDR1 MNHEY, CDR2 SVGAGI. The CDR3 protein is CASLKGPTYNEQFF. DNA of the CDR3: TGTGCCAGCCTCAAGGGGCCAACCTACAATGAGCAGTTCTTC.